These 14 T cell receptor beta chains originate from one sample sequenced in a study of PD-1 blockade in mismatch repair-deficient tumors. Sequencing used immunoSEQ multiplex PCR; TCRdb keeps in-frame clones, though not all of them. The sample contains more than 40,000 clones, 78% of which appear only once. Specimen: peripheral blood, collected 4 weeks after starting pembrolizumab. The receptors shown here come from an adult with mismatch repair-deficient cancer.

The chain employs TRBV25-1 and TRBJ1-5; D is undetermined. With 3 bases removed from V and 3 bases from J, the gap between germline ends came to 6 bases. The germline V gene has CDR1 MGHDK and CDR2 SYGVNS. The CDR3 spans 13 residues. The CDR3 sequence: CASSESINQPQHF. The CDR3 DNA follows: TGTGCCAGCAGTGAGTCTATCAATCAGCCCCAGCATTTT.

This clone was observed a single time. The rearrangement links TRBV7-3 to TRBJ2-5; the D gene is possibly TRBD2 (5 bases). V lost 3 bases, J lost 1 base, and 12 bases lay in between. The CDR3 has 15 amino acids. Germline CDR1 is SGHTA and CDR2 is FQGTGA. The CDR3 sequence is CASSFGPSGQETQYF. In nucleotides, the CDR3 is TGTGCCAGCAGCTTCGGCCCCAGCGGCCAAGAGACCCAGTACTTC. The full variable domain, rest sourced from reference TRBV7-3 and TRBJ2-5, is GAGVSQTPSNKVTEKGKYVELRCDPISGHTALYWYRQSLGQGPEFLIYFQGTGAADDSGLPNDRFFAVRPEGSVSTLKIQRTERGDSAVYLCASSFGPSGQETQYFGPGTRLLVL.

This chain connects TRBV4-2 to TRBJ2-5; 7 bases are shared with TRBD2. Germline CDR1 is LGHNA and CDR2 is YNFKEQ. V was pared by 1 base and J by 3 bases, with 11 bases of the junction left unmatched. The CDR3 is 17 residues long. CDR3 sequence reads: CASSQGDLGGFEETQYF. The CDR3 DNA sequence: TGTGCCAGCAGCCAAGGGGATTTGGGGGGGTTCGAAGAGACCCAGTACTTC.

This sequence joins TRBV6-5 and TRBJ1-2; 9 nucleotides align to TRBD1. From germline, CDR1 is MNHEY and CDR2 SVGAGI. V was clipped by 6 bases and J by 8 bases; unmatched bases: 7. The CDR3 loop spans 13 amino acids. The CDR3 nucleotides read TGTGCCAGCAGATTACAGGGGGCCCAGGGCTACACCTTC. It translates to CASRLQGAQGYTF.

Concerning this clone itself: Germline is not matched at one junction end, which may reflect a read error. The rearrangement links TRBV4-3 to TRBJ2-3, with 7 bases lining up with TRBD1. The CDR3 spans 15 residues. Germline lookup yields CDR1 LGHNA and CDR2 YSLEER. CDR3 in DNA: TGCGCCAGCAGTCAAGGGGGCGTTGGCACAGATACGCAGTATTTT. It encodes CASSQGGVGTDTQYF.

This clone turned up a few times. This chain links TRBV19 with TRBJ1-4; tentatively, D is TRBD1 (5 bases). The CDR3 covers 12 residues. Germline values: CDR1 LNHDA, CDR2 SQIVND (reference sequence). With 3 bases removed from V and 11 bases from J, the gap between germline ends came to 10 bases. This CDR3 reads CASSIREGKLFF. CDR3 nucleotides: TGTGCCAGTAGTATTCGGGAGGGGAAACTGTTTTTT.

CDR3 protein: CTSSQARGGTEAFF. The CDR3 coding sequence is TGCACCAGCAGCCAAGCCAGGGGGGGCACTGAAGCTTTCTTT. The chain combines TRBV1 with TRBJ1-1. TRBV1 is a listed pseudogene. The CDR3 has 14 amino acids.

The rearrangement links TRBV7-6 to TRBJ2-1; 8 bases fit TRBD2. CDR1 and CDR2 from the germline V gene are SGHVS and FNYEAQ. CDR3 length equals 17 residues. J was trimmed by 0 bases and V by 2 bases; bases with no gene match: 6. The CDR3 nucleotides are TGTGCCAGCAGCTTACGGCGGGGGGAAAGCTCCTACAATGAGCAGTTCTTC. This codes for CASSLRRGESSYNEQFF.

V gene TRBV11-3 combines with J gene TRBJ2-2; 8 nucleotides agree with TRBD2. CDR3 length: 15 amino acids. Germline loops: CDR1 SGHNT, CDR2 YENEEA. J was trimmed by 4 bases and V by 5 bases; bases with no gene match: 6. In DNA form, the CDR3 reads TGTGCCAGCAGCCGGGGGGGGGCCAGCACCGGGGAGCTGTTTTTT. It codes for CASSRGGASTGELFF.

The rearrangement links TRBV9 to TRBJ2-2, with D perhaps assigned TRBD1 or TRBD2 (5 bases each). Germline CDR1 and CDR2: SGDLS and YYNGEE. With 2 bases removed from V and 3 bases from J, the gap between germline ends came to 11 bases. The CDR3 covers 15 residues. The CDR3 loop is CASSVGPADTGELFF. In nucleotides, the CDR3 is TGTGCCAGCAGCGTGGGACCCGCCGACACCGGGGAGCTGTTTTTT.

CDR3 DNA: TGTGCCAGCAGCTTAGCGGGAGGAGGGAATGAGCAGTTCTTC. This sequence encodes CASSLAGGGNEQFF. The gene calls are TRBV7-6 and TRBJ2-1; TRBD2 is a possible D gene (6 bases). Germline CDR1 reads SGHVS; CDR2 reads FNYEAQ. The CDR3 spans 14 residues. Between the trimmed V and J ends, which lost 0 bases and 7 bases, there was a span of 10 bases. Looking up the rest from reference TRBV7-6 and TRBJ2-1 gives the full variable domain: GAGVSQSPRYKVTKRGQDVALRCDPISGHVSLYWYRQALGQGPEFLTYFNYEAQQDKSGLPNDRFSAERPEGSISTLTIQRTEQRDSAMYRCASSLAGGGNEQFFGPGTRLTVL.

This chain uses TRBV25-1 with TRBJ2-1; 8 bases fit TRBD1. V shed 4 bases and J 4 bases; nucleotides not matched to a gene: 3. Looked up from germline, CDR1 is MGHDK and CDR2 is SYGVNS. The CDR3 runs to 14 residues. CDR3 loop: CASSGHRGYNEQFF. DNA for the CDR3: TGTGCCAGCAGTGGGCACAGGGGGTACAATGAGCAGTTCTTC. Complete variable domain (other parts from reference TRBV25-1 and TRBJ2-1): EADIYQTPRYLVIGTGKKITLECSQTMGHDKMYWYQQDPGMELHLIHYSYGVNSTEKGDLSSESTVSRIRTEHFPLTLESARPSHTSQYLCASSGHRGYNEQFFGPGTRLTVL.

The chain combines TRBV27 with TRBJ2-3; D is tentatively TRBD1 or TRBD2 (5 bases each). Germline CDR1 reads MNHEY; CDR2 reads SMNVEV (reference sequence). The CDR3 runs 14 residues. V was cut by 5 bases and J by 2 bases, with 11 bases left in between. The CDR3 region has the DNA TGTGCCAGCAGTACTATGGGGACCACAGATACGCAGTATTTT. As protein: CASSTMGTTDTQYF.

The chain links TRBV28 to TRBJ1-2; D not resolved. Per germline, CDR1 MDHEN and CDR2 SYDVKM. The V gene lost 3 bases and the J gene lost 5 bases, with 13 bases spanning the gap. The CDR3 has 14 amino acids. CDR3 in amino acids: CASSFRAVSYGYTF. The CDR3 DNA is TGTGCCAGCAGTTTCCGGGCAGTATCGTATGGCTACACCTTC.